This TCR beta chain was obtained from a study of cytomegalovirus exposure and HLA in healthy donors. Study-level background: Drawn from HLA-typed donors, 80 million to 95 million unique TCRs were held in an early data release.

Study findings and constraints: TRBV6-2, TRBV6-3 and some other V segments were unresolvable in 87-base-pair reads.

Germline V gene lookup returns CDR1 MDHEN and CDR2 SYDVKM. The CDR3 loop spans 16 amino acids. Trimming took 6 bases from V and 4 from J; bases not matched to a gene: 11. Note on this clone: Its antigen is unknown.

In the PCR, 60 Vbeta and 13 Jbeta primers were used. In the authors' methods: Roughly 80 million unique TCR beta chains, 10 million to 14 million shared, were counted in a later analysis. Sequencing used immunoSEQ multiplex PCR; TCRdb keeps in-frame clones, though not all of them. The DNA was the basis for D and trimming; V, J and clone size are from that table. Altogether some 57,000 clones are present, around 89% being singletons, with the ten largest covering roughly 1.6%. The TCR originated in a young man in good health and CMV-seropositive. Source material: PBMCs. The chain couples TRBV28 to TRBJ2-3, with 9 bases that match TRBD1. The CDR3 loop reads CASSDWPGQGPDTQYF. CDR3 sequence (DNA): TGTGCCAGCAGCGATTGGCCGGGACAGGGCCCAGATACGCAGTATTTT. Full variable domain (rest looked up from reference TRBV28 and TRBJ2-3): DVKVTQSSRYLVKRTGEKVFLECVQDMDHENMFWYRQDPGLGLRLIYFSYDVKMKEKGDIPEGYSVSREKKERFSLILESASTNQTSMYLCASSDWPGQGPDTQYFGPGTRLTVL.